These T cell receptor beta chains were read from a single sample in a study of OX40 agonist ivuxolimab in advanced cancers. The method was immunoSEQ multiplex PCR; TCRdb's version includes in-frame clones alone and lacks a portion of them. This table has around 81,000 clones, roughly 90% appearing once. The sequences come from CD4+ or CD8+ T cells sorted from blood, collected in a trial of the OX40 agonist ivuxolimab. These TCRs come from an adult with an advanced solid tumor such as melanoma, head and neck, liver or kidney cancer. Each CDR3 is given without its conserved first and last residue. The D gene is left open where the match is weak.

V gene: TRBV18
CDR3 length: 13
D gene: -
J gene: TRBJ2-6
CDR3 protein: ASSPLTSGANVLT

V gene: TRBV27
CDR3 length: 10
D gene: -
J gene: TRBJ1-2
CDR3 protein: ASKKAEYGYT

V gene: TRBV7-2
CDR3 length: 13
D gene: TRBD2
J gene: TRBJ2-7
CDR3 protein: ASSRLAGSAYEQY

V gene: TRBV18
CDR3 length: 9
D gene: -
J gene: TRBJ2-3
CDR3 protein: ASTRDGTQY

V gene: TRBV28
CDR3 length: 10
D gene: -
J gene: TRBJ1-2
CDR3 protein: ASSLSLIGYT

V gene: TRBV29-1
CDR3 length: 13
D gene: -
J gene: TRBJ2-5
CDR3 protein: SVESAAPSKETQY

V gene: TRBV19
CDR3 length: 15
D gene: -
J gene: TRBJ1-4
CDR3 protein: ASSIKRSGGFNEKLF

V gene: TRBV7-2
CDR3 length: 12
D gene: -
J gene: TRBJ2-1
CDR3 protein: ASTLWGAYNEQF

V gene: TRBV11-2
CDR3 length: 13
D gene: -
J gene: TRBJ1-1
CDR3 protein: ASSLGRAGDTEAF

V gene: TRBV27
CDR3 length: 14
D gene: -
J gene: TRBJ1-4
CDR3 protein: ASTTIKTRGLEKLF

V gene: TRBV5-6
CDR3 length: 15
D gene: -
J gene: TRBJ1-3
CDR3 protein: ASSLAGGRWSGNTIY

V gene: TRBV28
CDR3 length: 12
D gene: -
J gene: TRBJ1-5
CDR3 protein: ASSPRPNHQPQH

V gene: TRBV5-1
CDR3 length: 13
D gene: -
J gene: TRBJ2-7
CDR3 protein: ASSLVGSQTYEQY

V gene: TRBV29-1
CDR3 length: 12
D gene: -
J gene: TRBJ2-2
CDR3 protein: SVEDLMGTGELF

V gene: TRBV6-5
CDR3 length: 13
D gene: TRBD2
J gene: TRBJ2-1
CDR3 protein: ASSGTSGRGNEQF

V gene: TRBV28
CDR3 length: 12
D gene: -
J gene: TRBJ2-7
CDR3 protein: ASSPNRVPYEQY

V gene: TRBV4-2
CDR3 length: 15
D gene: TRBD1
J gene: TRBJ1-2
CDR3 protein: ASSLRTGGKANYGYT

V gene: TRBV4-2
CDR3 length: 12
D gene: -
J gene: TRBJ1-1
CDR3 protein: ASSHRGQNTEAF

V gene: TRBV9
CDR3 length: 11
D gene: TRBD1
J gene: TRBJ2-7
CDR3 protein: ASSGSDRGGQY

V gene: TRBV7-2
CDR3 length: 14
D gene: -
J gene: TRBJ2-1
CDR3 protein: ASSLGSGTAYNEQF

V gene: TRBV5-1
CDR3 length: 14
D gene: TRBD2
J gene: TRBJ2-5
CDR3 protein: ASSWTGGGVQETQY

V gene: TRBV9
CDR3 length: 13
D gene: TRBD2
J gene: TRBJ2-1
CDR3 protein: ASSVDSGIYNEQF

V gene: TRBV10-3
CDR3 length: 12
D gene: -
J gene: TRBJ2-7
CDR3 protein: AISERDNRSEQY

V gene: TRBV5-1
CDR3 length: 12
D gene: TRBD2
J gene: TRBJ2-7
CDR3 protein: ASSLSGENYEQY

V gene: TRBV18
CDR3 length: 13
D gene: -
J gene: TRBJ1-4
CDR3 protein: ASSPQGKANEKLF

V gene: TRBV21-1
CDR3 length: 14
D gene: -
J gene: TRBJ1-2
CDR3 protein: ASNGPIDRDHYGYT

V gene: TRBV4-3
CDR3 length: 11
D gene: -
J gene: TRBJ1-4
CDR3 protein: ASSRRGDEKLF

V gene: TRBV19
CDR3 length: 11
D gene: -
J gene: TRBJ2-1
CDR3 protein: ASSIGNHNEQF

V gene: TRBV28
CDR3 length: 12
D gene: -
J gene: TRBJ2-1
CDR3 protein: ASRKQRAAGEQF

V gene: TRBV11-2
CDR3 length: 14
D gene: TRBD2
J gene: TRBJ2-3
CDR3 protein: ASTFPTSGRRDTQY

V gene: TRBV6-4
CDR3 length: 13
D gene: -
J gene: TRBJ1-5
CDR3 protein: ASRPSGNSNQPQH

V gene: TRBV29-1
CDR3 length: 9
D gene: -
J gene: TRBJ1-1
CDR3 protein: SGGGGAEAF

V gene: TRBV15
CDR3 length: 14
D gene: -
J gene: TRBJ1-1
CDR3 protein: ATSRDHGTGRTEAF

V gene: TRBV30
CDR3 length: 17
D gene: -
J gene: TRBJ1-3
CDR3 protein: AWSSRGHLLRSSGNTIY

V gene: TRBV6-1
CDR3 length: 12
D gene: -
J gene: TRBJ1-3
CDR3 protein: ASSEPGSGNTIY

V gene: TRBV18
CDR3 length: 13
D gene: TRBD2
J gene: TRBJ2-7
CDR3 protein: ASSGIAGGTYEQY

V gene: TRBV7-3
CDR3 length: 13
D gene: TRBD2
J gene: TRBJ2-1
CDR3 protein: ASSLRGLASNEQF

V gene: TRBV6-5
CDR3 length: 13
D gene: TRBD2
J gene: TRBJ2-7
CDR3 protein: ASRVPGTSALEQY

V gene: TRBV7-2
CDR3 length: 13
D gene: -
J gene: TRBJ2-2
CDR3 protein: ASSLSSGNTGELF

V gene: TRBV4-1
CDR3 length: 15
D gene: TRBD2
J gene: TRBJ2-3
CDR3 protein: ASSQDPASGRKDTQY

V gene: TRBV2
CDR3 length: 12
D gene: TRBD1
J gene: TRBJ1-4
CDR3 protein: ASRVDRGHEKLF

V gene: TRBV5-1
CDR3 length: 12
D gene: TRBD1
J gene: TRBJ2-2
CDR3 protein: ASGQGLNTGELF

V gene: TRBV18
CDR3 length: 16
D gene: -
J gene: TRBJ2-2
CDR3 protein: ASSPRAFRGQNTGELF

V gene: TRBV28
CDR3 length: 14
D gene: -
J gene: TRBJ2-5
CDR3 protein: ASSLSPGTLGETQY

V gene: TRBV5-1
CDR3 length: 14
D gene: TRBD1
J gene: TRBJ1-3
CDR3 protein: ASSAGTGLTGNTIY

V gene: TRBV7-8
CDR3 length: 11
D gene: -
J gene: TRBJ2-7
CDR3 protein: ASSLTGQGGEY

V gene: TRBV7-2
CDR3 length: 10
D gene: -
J gene: TRBJ2-6
CDR3 protein: ASTSGANVLT

V gene: TRBV6-5
CDR3 length: 12
D gene: -
J gene: TRBJ1-1
CDR3 protein: ASSYSGTVNEAF

V gene: TRBV4-3
CDR3 length: 13
D gene: -
J gene: TRBJ1-1
CDR3 protein: ASSQGVGGGTEAF

V gene: TRBV28
CDR3 length: 13
D gene: TRBD1
J gene: TRBJ1-5
CDR3 protein: ASSFTLGGYQPQH

V gene: TRBV5-4
CDR3 length: 13
D gene: TRBD1
J gene: TRBJ1-2
CDR3 protein: ASSQRQGAGYGYT

V gene: TRBV5-1
CDR3 length: 14
D gene: -
J gene: TRBJ2-2
CDR3 protein: ASSLVPGEGTGELF

V gene: TRBV5-6
CDR3 length: 14
D gene: TRBD2
J gene: TRBJ2-1
CDR3 protein: ASSITGLAGGVVQF

V gene: TRBV5-1
CDR3 length: 11
D gene: -
J gene: TRBJ2-5
CDR3 protein: ASSFPRQETQY

V gene: TRBV6-1
CDR3 length: 10
D gene: TRBD1
J gene: TRBJ1-2
CDR3 protein: ASRDSNYGYT

V gene: TRBV7-3
CDR3 length: 14
D gene: -
J gene: TRBJ1-4
CDR3 protein: ASSQGRGSANEKLF

V gene: TRBV18
CDR3 length: 12
D gene: TRBD2
J gene: TRBJ2-1
CDR3 protein: ASSPTRGVNEQF

V gene: TRBV7-2
CDR3 length: 13
D gene: -
J gene: TRBJ2-3
CDR3 protein: ASGLGGGRMDTQY

V gene: TRBV2
CDR3 length: 12
D gene: -
J gene: TRBJ1-2
CDR3 protein: ASRPRFNNYGYT

V gene: TRBV28
CDR3 length: 13
D gene: TRBD2
J gene: TRBJ2-1
CDR3 protein: ASRRGLAGGREQF